This TCR beta chain was obtained from a study of blood T cell repertoires in COVID-19. Germline V gene data show CDR1 as MDHEN and CDR2 as SYDVKM. Germline trimming cut 3 bases from V and 8 bases from J; bases unmatched to any gene: 8. This CDR3 region has 14 residues. Researchers sorted participants into cohorts using their self-reported clinical history. Data came from immunoSEQ multiplex PCR; TCRdb stores just in-frame clones and leaves some out. Of roughly 290,000 clones listed, around 90% are singletons. The clonotype was recovered from a woman aged 40 to 50 who had recovered from COVID-19. The rearrangement joins TRBV28 to TRBJ1-2; TRBD1 agrees at 8 bases. The sample taken for sequencing was PBMCs or T cells enriched from blood (not recorded which). CDR3 loop: CASSLNTGGGGYTF. The CDR3 DNA reads as TGTGCCAGCAGTTTGAACACAGGGGGAGGAGGCTACACCTTC.